This is a list of T cell receptor beta chains from one sample in a study of T cells after somatic rescue of genetic block. Method: immunoSEQ multiplex PCR; TCRdb's copy keeps in-frame clones and lacks some. The profile shows around 100,000 clones, about 89% of them singletons. The sequenced material came from peripheral blood mononuclear cells (PBMCs). Every receptor here comes from a woman aged 18-30 years. Each CDR3 is given with its conserved first and last residue. The order of the fields is J gene, D gene, clone size, V gene, CDR3 DNA, CDR3 protein. D genes are given only for firm matches. For some rows the clone size is stated as once, few or many, or as a class when expanded; others skip it.

J: TRBJ2-1; D: .; size: .; V: TRBV6-5; DNA: TGTGCCAGCAGCCTACTCCCCCCCGGCGACAATGAGCAGTTCTTC; CDR3: CASSLLPPGDNEQFF
J: TRBJ2-3; D: TRBD1; size: .; V: TRBV19; DNA: TGTGCCAGTAGCCCTTGGAAATGGGGACAGGGTACAGATACGCAGTATTTT; CDR3: CASSPWKWGQGTDTQYF
J: TRBJ2-5; D: TRBD2; size: .; V: TRBV7-6; DNA: TGTGCCAGCAGCCCTACCTGGGGGGGCCAAGAGACCCAGTACTTC; CDR3: CASSPTWGGQETQYF
J: TRBJ1-1; D: .; size: few; V: TRBV5-1; DNA: TGCGCCAGCAGCTTGGATCCACGGAAGAACACTGAAGCTTTCTTT; CDR3: CASSLDPRKNTEAFF
J: TRBJ1-1; D: .; size: .; V: TRBV9; DNA: TGTGCCAGCAGCGTAGGTTCAGGGCCCGAAGCTTTCTTT; CDR3: CASSVGSGPEAFF
J: TRBJ2-5; D: TRBD1; size: .; V: TRBV10-1; DNA: TGCGCCAGCAGGGGACAGGGTTTAGAGACCCAGTACTTC; CDR3: CASRGQGLETQYF
J: TRBJ1-3; D: .; size: .; V: TRBV7-2; DNA: TGTGCCAGCAGCTTTCCGGGAAACACCATATATTTT; CDR3: CASSFPGNTIYF
J: TRBJ2-7; D: .; size: .; V: TRBV10-3; DNA: TGTGCCACTTCTGGGGACGGCCACTACGAGCAGTACTTC; CDR3: CATSGDGHYEQYF
J: TRBJ2-7; D: TRBD1; size: .; V: TRBV5-5; DNA: TGTGCCAGCGGGGACAGTTTGGGGGAGCAGTACTTC; CDR3: CASGDSLGEQYF
J: TRBJ1-2; D: .; size: .; V: TRBV20-1; DNA: TGCAGTGCCCCCCGCGGAGGTGGCTACACCTTC; CDR3: CSAPRGGGYTF
J: TRBJ2-3; D: TRBD2; size: .; V: TRBV10-3; DNA: TGTGCCATCACGGCCAGCGGGGGGGGAGATACGCAGTATTTT; CDR3: CAITASGGGDTQYF
J: TRBJ1-2; D: .; size: .; V: TRBV6-5; DNA: TGTGCCAGCAGTTACGGACGCCTCGGGGACTATGGCTACACCTTC; CDR3: CASSYGRLGDYGYTF
J: TRBJ2-2; D: .; size: .; V: TRBV11-2; DNA: TGTGCCAGCAGCCGGTCCATCCTGGGGGGCGGGGAGCTGTTTTTT; CDR3: CASSRSILGGGELFF
J: TRBJ2-1; D: .; size: .; V: TRBV5-4; DNA: TGTGCCAGCAGCTTGGCGGGGTTCTCCTACAATGAGCAGTTCTTC; CDR3: CASSLAGFSYNEQFF
J: TRBJ2-3; D: TRBD1; size: .; V: TRBV18; DNA: TGTGCCAGCTCACCACCGGGACAGCGTGCAGATACGCAGTATTTT; CDR3: CASSPPGQRADTQYF
J: TRBJ1-2; D: .; size: .; V: TRBV6-1; DNA: TGTGCCACCCGAAGAGGGGGGCATGATGGCTACACCTTC; CDR3: CATRRGGHDGYTF
J: TRBJ2-7; D: .; size: once; V: TRBV6-1; DNA: TGTGCCAGCAAACTAGCTGGGAGTGAGCAGTACTTC; CDR3: CASKLAGSEQYF
J: TRBJ2-1; D: .; size: .; V: TRBV7-3; DNA: TGTGCCAGCAGTTCAGGGGGAGGCTCCTACAATGAGCAGTTCTTC; CDR3: CASSSGGGSYNEQFF
J: TRBJ2-6; D: .; size: .; V: TRBV9; DNA: TGTGCCAGCAGCGTAGGACAGGCCGGGGCCAACGTCCTGACTTTC; CDR3: CASSVGQAGANVLTF
J: TRBJ1-1; D: TRBD1; size: .; V: TRBV10-3; DNA: TGTGCCATCAGTAATAGCCTACAGGGGGACACTGAAGCTTTCTTT; CDR3: CAISNSLQGDTEAFF
J: TRBJ1-1; D: TRBD1; size: .; V: TRBV28; DNA: TGTGCCAGCAGCCATGGACAGGGAGGCACTGAAGCTTTCTTT; CDR3: CASSHGQGGTEAFF
J: TRBJ2-1; D: TRBD2; size: .; V: TRBV7-9; DNA: TGTGCCAGCAGCTTAGGACTAGCCACCTACAATGAGCAGTTCTTC; CDR3: CASSLGLATYNEQFF
J: TRBJ2-7; D: .; size: .; V: TRBV7-7; DNA: TGTGCCAGCAGCTTAAGGGGTGACTACGAGCAGTACTTC; CDR3: CASSLRGDYEQYF
J: TRBJ2-1; D: .; size: .; V: TRBV18; DNA: TGTGCCAGCTCACCACCTTCGCGCTACAATGAGCAGTTCTTC; CDR3: CASSPPSRYNEQFF
J: TRBJ1-6; D: .; size: .; V: TRBV10-3; DNA: TGTGCCATCAGTGAGTCAGGGGGTAGGAATTCACCCCTCCACTTT; CDR3: CAISESGGRNSPLHF
J: TRBJ1-5; D: .; size: .; V: TRBV30; DNA: TGTGCCTGGAGTATCCGGCGGGGGCTCAATCAGCCCCAGCATTTT; CDR3: CAWSIRRGLNQPQHF
J: TRBJ2-5; D: .; size: .; V: TRBV6-6; DNA: TGTGCCAGCAGTCCTGCCGAGACCCAGTACTTC; CDR3: CASSPAETQYF
J: TRBJ2-1; D: TRBD1; size: once; V: TRBV9; DNA: TGTGCCAGCAGCGTAGCGGGACAGGGGTACAATGAGCAGTTCTTC; CDR3: CASSVAGQGYNEQFF